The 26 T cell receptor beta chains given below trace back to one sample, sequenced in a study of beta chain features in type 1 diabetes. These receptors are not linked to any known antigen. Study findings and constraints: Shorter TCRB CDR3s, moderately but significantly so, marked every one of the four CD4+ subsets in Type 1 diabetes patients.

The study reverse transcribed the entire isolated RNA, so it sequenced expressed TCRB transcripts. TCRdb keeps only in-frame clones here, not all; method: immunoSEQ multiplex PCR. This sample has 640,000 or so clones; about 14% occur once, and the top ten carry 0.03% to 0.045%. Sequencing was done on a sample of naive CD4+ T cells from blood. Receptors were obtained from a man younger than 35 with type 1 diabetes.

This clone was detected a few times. The CDR3, as DNA: TGTGCCAGCAGCCTACGGACAGGTCCGTGTCCCCAGCATTTT. Amino acid sequence: CASSLRTGPCPQHF. J is TRBJ1-5 and V is TRBV11-2; 7 bases fit TRBD1. The V gene's germline CDR1 is SGHAT and CDR2 FQNNGV. This CDR3 comprises 14 residues. The V segment lost 5 bases and the J segment 10 bases; nucleotides outside the gene matches: 11.

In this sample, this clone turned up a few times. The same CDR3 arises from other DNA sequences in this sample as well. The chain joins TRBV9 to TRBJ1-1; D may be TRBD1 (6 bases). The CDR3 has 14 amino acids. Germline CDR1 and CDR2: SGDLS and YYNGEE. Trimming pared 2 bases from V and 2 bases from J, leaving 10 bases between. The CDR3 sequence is CASSVGADNTEAFF. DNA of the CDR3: TGTGCCAGCAGCGTGGGGGCCGATAACACTGAAGCTTTCTTT.

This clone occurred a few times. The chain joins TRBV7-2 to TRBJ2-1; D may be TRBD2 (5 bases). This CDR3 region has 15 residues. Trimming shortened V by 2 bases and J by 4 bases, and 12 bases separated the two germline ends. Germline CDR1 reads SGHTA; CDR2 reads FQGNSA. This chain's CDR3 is CASSLQPGVYNEQFF. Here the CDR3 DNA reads TGTGCCAGCAGCTTACAACCCGGGGTTTACAATGAGCAGTTCTTC. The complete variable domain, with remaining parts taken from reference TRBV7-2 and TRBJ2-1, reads GAGVSQSPSNKVTEKGKDVELRCDPISGHTALYWYRQSLGQGLEFLIYFQGNSAPDKSGLPSDRFSAERTGGSVSTLTIQRTQQEDSAVYLCASSLQPGVYNEQFFGPGTRLTVL.

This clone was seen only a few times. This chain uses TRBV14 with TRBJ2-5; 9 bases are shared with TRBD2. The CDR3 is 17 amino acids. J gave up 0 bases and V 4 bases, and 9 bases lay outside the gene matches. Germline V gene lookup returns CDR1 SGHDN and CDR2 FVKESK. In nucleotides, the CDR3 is TGTGCCAGCAGCCCGCACCTTAGCGGGAGCTACCAAGAGACCCAGTACTTC. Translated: CASSPHLSGSYQETQYF. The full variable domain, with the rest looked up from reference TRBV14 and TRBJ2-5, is EAGVTQFPSHSVIEKGQTVTLRCDPISGHDNLYWYRRVMGKEIKFLLHFVKESKQDESGMPNNRFLAERTGGTYSTLKVQPAELEDSGVYFCASSPHLSGSYQETQYFGPGTRLLVL.

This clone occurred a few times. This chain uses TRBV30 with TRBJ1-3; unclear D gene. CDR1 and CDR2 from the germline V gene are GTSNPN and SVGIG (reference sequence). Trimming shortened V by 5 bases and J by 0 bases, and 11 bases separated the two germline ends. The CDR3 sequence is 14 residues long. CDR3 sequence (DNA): TGTGCCTGGGACGCCGGAAACTCTGGAAACACCATATATTTT. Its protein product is CAWDAGNSGNTIYF.

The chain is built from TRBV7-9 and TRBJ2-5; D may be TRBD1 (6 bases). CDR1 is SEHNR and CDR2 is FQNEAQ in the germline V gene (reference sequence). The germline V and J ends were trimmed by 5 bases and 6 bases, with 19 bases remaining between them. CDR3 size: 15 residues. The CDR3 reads CASSPVDRSRQTQYF. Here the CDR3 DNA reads TGTGCCAGCAGCCCCGTGGACAGAAGTCGTCAGACCCAGTACTTC.

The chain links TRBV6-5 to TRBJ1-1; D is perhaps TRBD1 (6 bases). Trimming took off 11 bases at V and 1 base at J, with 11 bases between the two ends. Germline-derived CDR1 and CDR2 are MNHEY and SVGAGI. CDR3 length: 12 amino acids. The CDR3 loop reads CAVHRENTEAFF. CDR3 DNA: TGTGCCGTACACAGGGAGAACACTGAAGCTTTCTTT.

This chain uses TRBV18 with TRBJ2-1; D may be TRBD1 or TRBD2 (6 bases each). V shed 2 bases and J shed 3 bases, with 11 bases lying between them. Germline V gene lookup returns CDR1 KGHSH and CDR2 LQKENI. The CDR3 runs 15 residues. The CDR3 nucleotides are TGTGCCAGCTCACCAGTGGGGGGCTTCTACAATGAGCAGTTCTTC. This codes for CASSPVGGFYNEQFF.

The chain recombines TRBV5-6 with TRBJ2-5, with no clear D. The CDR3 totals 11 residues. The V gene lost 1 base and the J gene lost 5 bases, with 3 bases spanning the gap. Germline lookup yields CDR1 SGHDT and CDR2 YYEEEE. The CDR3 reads CASSLFETQYF. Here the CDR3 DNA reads TGTGCCAGCAGCTTGTTCGAGACCCAGTACTTC.

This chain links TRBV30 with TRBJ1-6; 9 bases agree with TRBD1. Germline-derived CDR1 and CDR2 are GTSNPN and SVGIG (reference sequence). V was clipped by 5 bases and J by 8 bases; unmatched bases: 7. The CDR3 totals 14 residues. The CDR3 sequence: CAWGIGDRDSPLHF. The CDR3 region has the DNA TGTGCCTGGGGGATCGGGGACAGGGATTCACCCCTCCACTTT. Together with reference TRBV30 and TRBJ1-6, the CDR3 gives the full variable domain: SQTIHQWPATLVQPVGSPLSLECTVEGTSNPNLYWYRQAAGRGLQLLFYSVGIGQISSEVPQNLSASRPQDRQFILSSKKLLLSDSGFYLCAWGIGDRDSPLHFGNGTRLTVT.

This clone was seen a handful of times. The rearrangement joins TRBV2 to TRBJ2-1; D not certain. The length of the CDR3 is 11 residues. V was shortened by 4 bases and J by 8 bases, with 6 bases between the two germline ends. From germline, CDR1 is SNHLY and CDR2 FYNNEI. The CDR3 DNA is TGTGCCAGCAGTGTTCTGCATGAGCAGTTCTTC. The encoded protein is CASSVLHEQFF.

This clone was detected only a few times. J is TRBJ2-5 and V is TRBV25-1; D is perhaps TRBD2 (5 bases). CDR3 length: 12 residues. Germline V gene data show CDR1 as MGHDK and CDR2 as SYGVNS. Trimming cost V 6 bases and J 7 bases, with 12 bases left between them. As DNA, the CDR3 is TGTGCCAGCAGCGACGACGGAGGGACCCAGTACTTC. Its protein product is CASSDDGGTQYF.

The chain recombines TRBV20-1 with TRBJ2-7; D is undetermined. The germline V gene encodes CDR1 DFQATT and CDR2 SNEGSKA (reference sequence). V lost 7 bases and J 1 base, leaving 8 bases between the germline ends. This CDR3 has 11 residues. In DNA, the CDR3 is TGCAGTGGGACGGTATCCTACGAGCAGTACTTC. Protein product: CSGTVSYEQYF.

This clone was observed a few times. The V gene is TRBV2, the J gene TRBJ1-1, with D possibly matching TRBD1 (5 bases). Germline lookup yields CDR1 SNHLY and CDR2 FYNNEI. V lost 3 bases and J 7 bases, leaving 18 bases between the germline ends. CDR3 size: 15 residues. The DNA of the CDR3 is TGTGCCAGCAGTGAGTTCTCACCGGGGGATAGTGAAGCTTTCTTT. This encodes CASSEFSPGDSEAFF.

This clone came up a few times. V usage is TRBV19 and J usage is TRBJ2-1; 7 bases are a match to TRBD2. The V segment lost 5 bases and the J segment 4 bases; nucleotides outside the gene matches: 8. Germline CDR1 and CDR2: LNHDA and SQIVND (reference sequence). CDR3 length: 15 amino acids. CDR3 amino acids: CASSGVSGVYNEQFF. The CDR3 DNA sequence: TGTGCCAGTAGTGGGGTGAGCGGGGTATACAATGAGCAGTTCTTC.

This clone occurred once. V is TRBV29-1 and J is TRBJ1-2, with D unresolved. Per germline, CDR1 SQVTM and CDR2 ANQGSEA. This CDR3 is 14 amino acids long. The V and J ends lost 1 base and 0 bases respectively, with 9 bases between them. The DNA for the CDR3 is TGCAGCGTTGAAGGAAGGTCCTCTAACTATGGCTACACCTTC. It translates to CSVEGRSSNYGYTF.

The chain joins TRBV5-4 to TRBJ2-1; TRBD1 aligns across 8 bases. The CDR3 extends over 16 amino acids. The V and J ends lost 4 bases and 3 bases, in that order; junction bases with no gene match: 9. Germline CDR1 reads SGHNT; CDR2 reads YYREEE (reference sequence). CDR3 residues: CASSLGTGSFYNEQFF. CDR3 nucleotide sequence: TGTGCCAGCAGCCTCGGGACAGGCTCCTTCTACAATGAGCAGTTCTTC.

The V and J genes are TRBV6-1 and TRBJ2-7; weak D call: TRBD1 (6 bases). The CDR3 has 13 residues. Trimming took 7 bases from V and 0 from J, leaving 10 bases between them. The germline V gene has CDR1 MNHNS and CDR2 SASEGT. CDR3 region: CASIATGSYEQYF. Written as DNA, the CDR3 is TGTGCCAGCATCGCGACAGGCTCCTACGAGCAGTACTTC.

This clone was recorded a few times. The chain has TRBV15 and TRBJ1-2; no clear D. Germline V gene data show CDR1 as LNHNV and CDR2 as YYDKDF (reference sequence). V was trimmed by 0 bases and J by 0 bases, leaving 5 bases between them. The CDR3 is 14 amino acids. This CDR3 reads CATSREAANYGYTF. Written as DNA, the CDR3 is TGTGCCACCAGCAGAGAAGCAGCTAACTATGGCTACACCTTC.

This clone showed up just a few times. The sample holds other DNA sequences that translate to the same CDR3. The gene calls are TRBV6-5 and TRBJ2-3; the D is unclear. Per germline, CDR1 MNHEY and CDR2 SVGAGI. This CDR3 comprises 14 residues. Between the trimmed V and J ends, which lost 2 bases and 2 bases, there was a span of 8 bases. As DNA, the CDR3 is TGTGCCAGCAGTTACGCCAGCATCACAGATACGCAGTATTTT. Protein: CASSYASITDTQYF.

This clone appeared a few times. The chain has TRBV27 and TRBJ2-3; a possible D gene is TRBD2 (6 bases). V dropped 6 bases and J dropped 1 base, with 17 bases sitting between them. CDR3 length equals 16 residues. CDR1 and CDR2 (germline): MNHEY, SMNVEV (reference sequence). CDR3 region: CASSQPRGAGTDTQYF. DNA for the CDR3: TGTGCCAGCAGCCAACCTCGCGGGGCGGGCACAGATACGCAGTATTTT.

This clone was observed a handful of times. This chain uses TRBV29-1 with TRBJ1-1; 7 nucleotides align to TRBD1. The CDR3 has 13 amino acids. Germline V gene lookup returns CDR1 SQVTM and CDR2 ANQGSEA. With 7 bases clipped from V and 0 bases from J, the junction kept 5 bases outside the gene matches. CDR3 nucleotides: TGCAGCGCGACAGGGAGCTTGAACACTGAAGCTTTCTTT. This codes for CSATGSLNTEAFF.

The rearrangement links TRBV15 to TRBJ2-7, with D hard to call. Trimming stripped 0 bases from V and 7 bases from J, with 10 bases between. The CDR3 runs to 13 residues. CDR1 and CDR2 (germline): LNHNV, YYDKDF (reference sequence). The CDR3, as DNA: TGTGCCACCAGCAGAGATCGAGGTGAGGAGCAGTACTTC. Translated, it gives CATSRDRGEEQYF.

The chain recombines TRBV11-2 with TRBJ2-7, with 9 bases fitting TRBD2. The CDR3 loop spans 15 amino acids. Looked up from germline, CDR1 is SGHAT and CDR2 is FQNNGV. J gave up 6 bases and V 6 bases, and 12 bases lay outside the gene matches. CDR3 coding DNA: TGTGCCAGCAGTCCAATAGCGGGAGCGCTGACCGAGCAGTACTTC. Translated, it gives CASSPIAGALTEQYF. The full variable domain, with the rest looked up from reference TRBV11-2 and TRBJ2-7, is EAGVAQSPRYKIIEKRQSVAFWCNPISGHATLYWYQQILGQGPKLLIQFQNNGVVDDSQLPKDRFSAERLKGVDSTLKIQPAKLEDSAVYLCASSPIAGALTEQYFGPGTRLTVT.

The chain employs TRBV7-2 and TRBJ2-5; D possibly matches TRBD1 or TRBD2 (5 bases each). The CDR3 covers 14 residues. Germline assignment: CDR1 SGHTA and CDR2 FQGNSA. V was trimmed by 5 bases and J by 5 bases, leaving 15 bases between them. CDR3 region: CASSPRTGRETQYF. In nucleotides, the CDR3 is TGTGCCAGCAGCCCTAGGACGGGGCGGGAGACCCAGTACTTC. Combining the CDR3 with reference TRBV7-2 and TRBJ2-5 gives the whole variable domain GAGVSQSPSNKVTEKGKDVELRCDPISGHTALYWYRQSLGQGLEFLIYFQGNSAPDKSGLPSDRFSAERTGGSVSTLTIQRTQQEDSAVYLCASSPRTGRETQYFGPGTRLLVL.

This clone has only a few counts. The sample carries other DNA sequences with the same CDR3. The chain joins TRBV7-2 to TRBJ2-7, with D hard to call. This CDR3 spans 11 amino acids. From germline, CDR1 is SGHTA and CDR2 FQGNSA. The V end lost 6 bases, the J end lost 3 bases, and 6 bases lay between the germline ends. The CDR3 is CASSLYYEQYF. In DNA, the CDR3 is TGTGCCAGCAGTCTCTACTACGAGCAGTACTTC.